A single T cell receptor (beta chain) is shown here with its context. Its antigen is as yet unknown. V dropped 4 bases and J dropped 5; count of bases not matched to a gene: 10. Germline V gene lookup returns CDR1 MNHEY and CDR2 SMNVEV (reference sequence). This CDR3 comprises 16 residues. This sample stems from a study of somatic mutations in cytotoxic T cells in rheumatoid arthritis. Study conclusions and caveats: For rheumatoid arthritis patients, the slight TRBV07 underrepresentation lacked multiple-comparison adjustment.

Clones were sequenced by immunoSEQ multiplex PCR, and TCRdb holds only the in-frame ones, with some missing. Of about 12,000 clones in the sample, over 80% were seen once. The chain carries TRBV27 and TRBJ2-5, with 10 nucleotides matching TRBD2. The sequenced sample consisted of CD8+ T cells sorted from blood. The sequence was collected from a woman aged 55-70 years in good health. This CDR3 reads CASSSLGLAGVETQYF. CDR3 nucleotide sequence: TGTGCCAGCAGTTCCTTAGGGCTAGCGGGGGTGGAGACCCAGTACTTC.